The entry below describes one T cell receptor beta chain. The antigen remains unidentified. This specimen comes from a study of glioma-infiltrating T cells. Using RNA template, CDR3s of TCR alpha and beta were amplified with iRepertoire arm-PCR. For one-step reverse transcription and amplification, roughly 85-450 ng of tissue mRNA or PBMC total RNA was used. TCRdb passed the multiplex PCR reads through MiXCR, listing each CDR3 protein once. Found here are 3,000 to 4,000 distinct CDR3 sequences, approximately 45% of them singletons; the top ten hold roughly half. Study results and limitations: Tissue and blood shared very few CDR3 sequences.

Germline loops: CDR1 DFQATT, CDR2 SNEGSKA (reference sequence). V shed 6 bases and J shed 6 bases, with 14 bases lying between them. The CDR3 sequence is 12 residues long. The chain uses TRBV20-1 and TRBJ1-2; D is ambiguous. This TCR was sampled from a human donor with low-grade glioma or glioblastoma, undergoing nonglioma brain surgery, or in good health (not recorded which). Sequenced input: glioma tissue, nonneoplastic brain tissue, or PBMCs (not recorded which). The CDR3 sequence: CSARRVGNGYTF. CDR3 coding DNA: TGCAGTGCCCGTCGGGTTGGCAATGGCTACACCTTC.